These T cell receptor beta chains were read from a single sample in a study of vaccination effects on CD4 cells after COVID-19. The protocol was immunoSEQ multiplex PCR, while the TCRdb copy is restricted to in-frame clones and leaves out a portion. The table shows 20,000 to 30,000 clones, with roughly 71% occurring only once. What these receptors recognize is not known. Sequences were derived from CD4+ T cells from PBMCs cultured with SARS-CoV-2 spike peptides, sampled before COVID-19 vaccination. The receptors originated from a human donor who had a prior SARS-CoV-2 infection. CDR3s include the opening cysteine and the closing phenylalanine or tryptophan. D genes are given only for firm matches. Clone size is given for some rows only: seen once, a few or many times, or a class if the clone is expanded.

v_call: TRBV20-1; j_call: TRBJ2-7; d_call: TRBD2; clone_size: NA; cdr3_aa: CSASRTSGSGEQYF; cdr3_nt: TGCAGTGCTAGTCGGACTAGCGGGAGCGGCGAGCAGTACTTC
v_call: TRBV6-5; j_call: TRBJ2-1; d_call: NA; clone_size: NA; cdr3_aa: CASSYERGRDEQFF; cdr3_nt: TGTGCCAGCAGTTACGAACGGGGGAGAGATGAGCAGTTCTTC
v_call: TRBV9; j_call: TRBJ1-2; d_call: TRBD1; clone_size: NA; cdr3_aa: CASSGGTGRHYGYTF; cdr3_nt: TGTGCCAGCAGCGGAGGGACAGGGCGTCACTATGGCTACACCTTC
v_call: TRBV6-5; j_call: TRBJ2-6; d_call: NA; clone_size: NA; cdr3_aa: CASSSGSGANVLTF; cdr3_nt: TGTGCCAGCAGCTCCGGGTCTGGGGCCAACGTCCTGACTTTC
v_call: TRBV3-1/TRBV3-2; j_call: TRBJ2-4; d_call: TRBD2; clone_size: NA; cdr3_aa: CASSHSSGGAPAQNIQYF; cdr3_nt: TGTGCCAGCAGCCACTCTAGCGGGGGGGCCCCCGCCCAAAACATTCAGTACTTC
v_call: TRBV4-2; j_call: TRBJ2-3; d_call: NA; clone_size: NA; cdr3_aa: CASSQDIPGALTDTQYF; cdr3_nt: TGTGCCAGCAGCCAAGATATTCCGGGGGCGCTAACAGATACGCAGTATTTT
v_call: TRBV7-2; j_call: TRBJ2-7; d_call: NA; clone_size: NA; cdr3_aa: CASSPRTNSYYEQYF; cdr3_nt: TGTGCCAGCAGCCCCCGGACAAACAGCTACTACGAGCAGTACTTC
v_call: TRBV7-9; j_call: TRBJ1-2; d_call: TRBD1; clone_size: NA; cdr3_aa: CASLGQGDGYTF; cdr3_nt: TGTGCCAGCTTAGGGCAGGGGGATGGCTACACCTTC
v_call: TRBV9; j_call: TRBJ2-1; d_call: NA; clone_size: NA; cdr3_aa: CASSVEGTLSYNEQFF; cdr3_nt: TGTGCCAGCAGCGTAGAGGGTACCCTCTCCTACAATGAGCAGTTCTTC
v_call: TRBV4-1; j_call: TRBJ2-5; d_call: NA; clone_size: NA; cdr3_aa: CASSQGGLQETQYF; cdr3_nt: TGCGCCAGCAGCCAGGGCGGCCTTCAAGAGACCCAGTACTTC
v_call: TRBV5-1; j_call: TRBJ2-1; d_call: TRBD2; clone_size: NA; cdr3_aa: CASSWAPSGRSNEQFF; cdr3_nt: TGCGCCAGCAGCTGGGCCCCTAGCGGGAGATCGAATGAGCAGTTCTTC
v_call: TRBV6-5; j_call: TRBJ1-1; d_call: NA; clone_size: NA; cdr3_aa: CASRRDTEAFF; cdr3_nt: TGTGCCAGCCGGAGGGACACTGAAGCTTTCTTT
v_call: TRBV15; j_call: TRBJ2-7; d_call: NA; clone_size: few; cdr3_aa: CATSRGQGRTYEQYF; cdr3_nt: TGTGCCACCAGCAGAGGCCAGGGGCGGACCTACGAGCAGTACTTC
v_call: TRBV5-4; j_call: TRBJ2-5; d_call: NA; clone_size: few; cdr3_aa: CASSGRVTQETQYF; cdr3_nt: TGTGCCAGCAGCGGAAGGGTTACCCAAGAGACCCAGTACTTC
v_call: TRBV11-3; j_call: TRBJ2-1; d_call: NA; clone_size: NA; cdr3_aa: CASSFSGLAMEQFF; cdr3_nt: TGTGCCAGCAGCTTTAGTGGTTTGGCAATGGAGCAGTTCTTC
v_call: TRBV3-1/TRBV3-2; j_call: TRBJ1-4; d_call: NA; clone_size: NA; cdr3_aa: CASSQDLLSEKLFF; cdr3_nt: TGTGCCAGCAGCCAAGATCTCCTATCCGAAAAACTGTTTTTT
v_call: TRBV5-4; j_call: TRBJ1-2; d_call: NA; clone_size: NA; cdr3_aa: CASSIALHGQGYTF; cdr3_nt: TGTGCCAGCAGCATTGCCCTCCACGGACAGGGCTACACCTTC
v_call: TRBV5-1; j_call: TRBJ1-2; d_call: TRBD1; clone_size: NA; cdr3_aa: CASSEDRGRWYGYTF; cdr3_nt: TGCGCCAGCAGCGAAGACAGGGGGCGGTGGTATGGCTACACCTTC
v_call: TRBV4-3; j_call: TRBJ2-1; d_call: NA; clone_size: NA; cdr3_aa: CASSQEQTDRSTYNEQFF; cdr3_nt: TGCGCCAGCAGCCAAGAGCAGACGGACAGATCGACCTACAATGAGCAGTTCTTC
v_call: TRBV3-1/TRBV3-2; j_call: TRBJ2-3; d_call: TRBD2; clone_size: NA; cdr3_aa: CASSWTSRERDTQYF; cdr3_nt: TGTGCCAGCAGCTGGACTAGCAGGGAAAGGGATACGCAGTATTTT
v_call: TRBV10-1; j_call: TRBJ2-7; d_call: TRBD2; clone_size: NA; cdr3_aa: CASSEPSGRIYEQYF; cdr3_nt: TGCGCCAGCAGTGAGCCTAGCGGGAGAATCTACGAGCAGTACTTC
v_call: TRBV29-1; j_call: TRBJ1-4; d_call: NA; clone_size: NA; cdr3_aa: CSVLGASEKLFF; cdr3_nt: TGCAGCGTTCTAGGGGCGAGCGAAAAACTGTTTTTT
v_call: TRBV18; j_call: TRBJ1-1; d_call: NA; clone_size: NA; cdr3_aa: CAVRRGRVTEAFF; cdr3_nt: TGTGCCGTACGAAGGGGACGTGTGACTGAAGCTTTCTTT
v_call: TRBV2; j_call: TRBJ1-2; d_call: NA; clone_size: NA; cdr3_aa: CASSEFLGMTNYGYTF; cdr3_nt: TGTGCCAGCAGTGAGTTTTTGGGCATGACTAACTATGGCTACACCTTC
v_call: TRBV7-2; j_call: TRBJ1-5; d_call: NA; clone_size: few; cdr3_aa: CASSLGVNQPQHF; cdr3_nt: TGTGCCAGCAGCTTAGGGGTAAATCAGCCCCAGCATTTT
v_call: TRBV19; j_call: TRBJ1-2; d_call: NA; clone_size: NA; cdr3_aa: CATRSGARSNYGYTF; cdr3_nt: TGTGCCACCAGGTCGGGGGCAAGATCTAACTATGGCTACACCTTC
v_call: TRBV4-2; j_call: TRBJ1-2; d_call: NA; clone_size: few; cdr3_aa: CASSQERPRTVYNYGYTF; cdr3_nt: TGTGCCAGCAGCCAAGAGCGGCCCCGGACAGTTTATAACTATGGCTACACCTTC
v_call: TRBV4-1; j_call: TRBJ1-1; d_call: NA; clone_size: NA; cdr3_aa: CASAITGYREESTEAFF; cdr3_nt: TGCGCCAGCGCCATAACAGGTTACCGAGAGGAAAGCACTGAAGCTTTCTTT
v_call: TRBV3-1/TRBV3-2; j_call: TRBJ2-1; d_call: NA; clone_size: NA; cdr3_aa: CASSQISSYNEQFF; cdr3_nt: TGTGCCAGCAGCCAGATAAGCTCCTACAATGAGCAGTTCTTC
v_call: TRBV6-2/TRBV6-3; j_call: TRBJ2-1; d_call: NA; clone_size: NA; cdr3_aa: CASSHRDNEQFF; cdr3_nt: TGTGCCAGCAGCCACAGAGACAATGAGCAGTTCTTC
v_call: TRBV4-1; j_call: TRBJ2-2; d_call: TRBD2; clone_size: NA; cdr3_aa: CASSHRGGSTNTGELFF; cdr3_nt: TGCGCCAGCAGCCACCGGGGGGGGAGTACGAACACCGGGGAGCTGTTTTTT
v_call: TRBV20-1; j_call: TRBJ2-1; d_call: NA; clone_size: NA; cdr3_aa: CSASFSGRGLEQFF; cdr3_nt: TGCAGTGCTAGTTTTAGCGGCAGGGGTTTAGAGCAGTTCTTC
v_call: TRBV3-1/TRBV3-2; j_call: TRBJ2-1; d_call: NA; clone_size: NA; cdr3_aa: CASSRTPDNEQFF; cdr3_nt: TGTGCCAGCAGCCGCACTCCTGACAATGAGCAGTTCTTC
v_call: TRBV7-8; j_call: TRBJ2-3; d_call: NA; clone_size: NA; cdr3_aa: CASSFGEISTDTQYF; cdr3_nt: TGTGCCAGCAGCTTTGGGGAGATCAGCACAGATACGCAGTATTTT
v_call: TRBV27; j_call: TRBJ1-5; d_call: NA; clone_size: NA; cdr3_aa: CASRTGNLPQHF; cdr3_nt: TGTGCCAGCAGGACAGGTAACTTACCCCAGCATTTT
v_call: TRBV30; j_call: TRBJ1-5; d_call: NA; clone_size: NA; cdr3_aa: CAWSANAGTQPQHF; cdr3_nt: TGTGCCTGGAGTGCGAATGCAGGGACTCAGCCCCAGCATTTT
v_call: TRBV27; j_call: TRBJ1-1; d_call: NA; clone_size: NA; cdr3_aa: CASTHRGAGDTEAFF; cdr3_nt: TGTGCCAGCACCCATCGGGGGGCCGGGGACACTGAAGCTTTCTTT
v_call: TRBV7-3; j_call: TRBJ2-3; d_call: NA; clone_size: medium-sized; cdr3_aa: CASSETREDTQYF; cdr3_nt: TGTGCCAGCAGCGAAACTAGAGAAGATACGCAGTATTTT
v_call: TRBV19; j_call: TRBJ2-7; d_call: TRBD1; clone_size: NA; cdr3_aa: CASSAARTGVEQYF; cdr3_nt: TGTGCCAGTAGTGCCGCTCGGACAGGGGTCGAGCAGTACTTC
v_call: TRBV4-3; j_call: TRBJ2-3; d_call: TRBD2; clone_size: NA; cdr3_aa: CASSQEYSLAGTDTQYF; cdr3_nt: TGCGCCAGCAGCCAAGAGTACTCACTAGCGGGCACAGATACGCAGTATTTT
v_call: TRBV6-1; j_call: TRBJ2-3; d_call: TRBD2; clone_size: NA; cdr3_aa: CASSGRLAGGGADTQYF; cdr3_nt: TGTGCCAGCAGTGGTAGACTAGCGGGAGGGGGGGCAGATACGCAGTATTTT
v_call: TRBV7-2; j_call: TRBJ2-1; d_call: NA; clone_size: once; cdr3_aa: CASRRPGLVGNEQFF; cdr3_nt: TGTGCCAGCAGACGACCTGGGCTAGTTGGCAATGAGCAGTTCTTC
v_call: TRBV5-4; j_call: TRBJ1-6; d_call: NA; clone_size: NA; cdr3_aa: CASSPDVDLNSPLHF; cdr3_nt: TGTGCCAGCAGCCCAGACGTAGACTTGAATTCACCCCTCCACTTT
v_call: TRBV20-1; j_call: TRBJ1-4; d_call: NA; clone_size: few; cdr3_aa: CSARWDEKLFF; cdr3_nt: TGCAGTGCTCGGTGGGACGAAAAACTGTTTTTT
v_call: TRBV6-4; j_call: TRBJ2-4; d_call: NA; clone_size: NA; cdr3_aa: CASSTPGFSGPAKNIQYF; cdr3_nt: TGTGCCAGCAGTACCCCAGGGTTTTCGGGTCCTGCCAAAAACATTCAGTACTTC
v_call: TRBV20-1; j_call: TRBJ1-1; d_call: NA; clone_size: NA; cdr3_aa: CSASRVPNTEAFF; cdr3_nt: TGCAGTGCTAGTCGGGTGCCGAACACTGAAGCTTTCTTT
v_call: TRBV10-3; j_call: TRBJ1-1; d_call: TRBD1; clone_size: NA; cdr3_aa: CAISESTGSTEAFF; cdr3_nt: TGTGCCATCAGTGAGTCGACAGGGTCCACTGAAGCTTTCTTT
v_call: TRBV7-2; j_call: TRBJ1-3; d_call: NA; clone_size: few; cdr3_aa: CASSPQGPEPLGNTIYF; cdr3_nt: TGTGCCAGCAGCCCCCAGGGACCGGAACCTCTAGGAAACACCATATATTTT